The 12 T cell receptor beta chains below all came from one sample that was sequenced in a study. MiXCR, applied by TCRdb to the 5' RACE reads, yields one record per CDR3 protein. The sample lists 52,000 or so distinct CDR3 sequences, more than 20% seen once, with around 3.2% in the top ten. Cells sorted as Tregs were CD4+, CD25+ and CD127-/low. Sequenced material: tumor-infiltrating Tregs sorted from the breast tumor. The receptors come from a female donor with breast cancer.

The sample holds many counts of this clonotype. The CDR3 region is CASVPPGQETQYF. Here the CDR3 DNA reads TGTGCCAGCGTACCTCCGGGGCAGGAGACCCAGTACTTC. The chain links TRBV12-3 or TRBV12-4 to TRBJ2-5; either TRBD1 or TRBD2 may supply D (5 bases each). The CDR3 has 13 residues. The V end lost 8 bases, the J end lost 5 bases, and 15 bases lay between the germline ends.

As concerns this clonotype: Its ends do not fully match the called genes, so a read error is possible. The chain employs TRBV28 and TRBJ2-7; D remains unclear. From germline, CDR1 is MDHEN and CDR2 SYDVKM. The CDR3 covers 14 residues. CDR3 protein: CASGFGNGPYEQYF. The CDR3 DNA reads as TGTGCCAGCGGTTTCGGTAACGGACCCTACGAGCAGTACTTC.

V gene TRBV6-1 combines with J gene TRBJ1-5; no firm D call. Germline values: CDR1 MNHNS, CDR2 SASEGT. The CDR3 has 13 residues. Deletions cut 4 bases from V and 3 bases from J, with 7 bases between. The chain's CDR3 is CASSGGYNQPQHF. The CDR3 bases are TGTGCCAGCAGTGGAGGCTACAATCAGCCCCAGCATTTT.

This clonotype has at least ten counts. V and J are TRBV5-1 and TRBJ2-1; D unclear. The CDR3 spans 16 residues. The V gene's germline CDR1 is SGHRS and CDR2 YFSETQ. V was trimmed by 0 bases and J by 4 bases, leaving 14 bases between them. The CDR3 reads CASSLVGSIKYNEQFF. The CDR3 coding sequence is TGCGCCAGCAGCTTGGTCGGTAGCATTAAGTACAATGAGCAGTTCTTC.

This clonotype has only a few counts. This rearrangement joins TRBV5-1 to TRBJ2-2, with TRBD1 identical over 12 bases. The junction had 7 bases not matched to a gene; V was cut back by 3 bases and J by 4 bases. The CDR3 loop spans 17 amino acids. Germline assignment: CDR1 SGHRS and CDR2 YFSETQ. The CDR3 sequence is CASSSAGQGAFTGELFF. CDR3 bases: TGCGCCAGCAGCTCCGCGGGACAGGGGGCGTTCACCGGGGAGCTGTTTTTT.

This clonotype was found a few times. This sequence joins TRBV7-2 and TRBJ2-2; D remains unclear. The germline gives CDR1 SGHTA, CDR2 FQGNSA. Trimming shortened V by 5 bases and J by 1 base, and 8 bases separated the two germline ends. The CDR3 is made up of 14 amino acids. The CDR3 protein is CASSPYLNTGELFF. In nucleotides, the CDR3 is TGTGCCAGCAGCCCTTACTTGAACACCGGGGAGCTGTTTTTT.

This clonotype occurred a few times. This sequence joins TRBV2 and TRBJ1-1; D unclear. This CDR3 spans 13 amino acids. V was trimmed by 5 bases and J by 1 base, leaving 8 bases between them. Germline V lookup: CDR1 SNHLY, CDR2 FYNNEI. Here the CDR3 reads CASSRLENTEAFF. The CDR3 DNA is TGTGCCAGCAGTCGGCTCGAGAACACTGAAGCTTTCTTT.

The chain uses TRBV11-2 and TRBJ2-1, with D possibly matching TRBD1 (6 bases). The CDR3 length is 13 residues. The V gene's germline CDR1 is SGHAT and CDR2 FQNNGV. Trimming cost V 2 bases and J 7 bases, with 9 bases left between them. CDR3 DNA sequence: TGTGCCAGCAGCTTAAGGACAGATAATGAGCAGTTCTTC. Its translation: CASSLRTDNEQFF.

The chain uses TRBV7-6 and TRBJ2-7, with TRBD2 as a possible D gene (5 bases). With 0 bases removed from V and 6 bases from J, the gap between germline ends came to 9 bases. This CDR3 has 13 amino acids. CDR1 is SGHVS and CDR2 is FNYEAQ in the germline V gene. The CDR3 loop is CASSLAGVTEQYF. The CDR3 nucleotides are TGTGCCAGCAGCTTAGCCGGGGTTACCGAGCAGTACTTC.

In its sample, this clonotype was seen many times. V gene TRBV6-1 combines with J gene TRBJ2-1, with 13 bases lining up with TRBD2. The CDR3 consists of 17 residues. The V segment lost 6 bases and the J segment 0 bases; nucleotides outside the gene matches: 5. In germline, CDR1 is MNHNS, CDR2 SASEGT. Here the CDR3 DNA reads TGTGCCAGCAGGCGACTAGCGGGGGGCAGCTCCTACAATGAGCAGTTCTTC. This sequence encodes CASRRLAGGSSYNEQFF.

The CDR3 coding sequence is TGTGCCGGAGGGAACAATCAGCCCCAGCATTTT. It translates to CAGGNNQPQHF. The rearrangement links TRBV30 to TRBJ1-5; no clear D gene. The V gene's germline CDR1 is GTSNPN and CDR2 SVGIG (reference sequence). The CDR3 length is 11 residues. The germline V and J ends were trimmed by 8 bases and 3 bases, with 8 bases remaining between them. Combining the CDR3 with reference TRBV30 and TRBJ1-5 gives the whole variable domain SQTIHQWPATLVQPVGSPLSLECTVEGTSNPNLYWYRQAAGRGLQLLFYSVGIGQISSEVPQNLSASRPQDRQFILSSKKLLLSDSGFYLCAGGNNQPQHFGDGTRLSIL.

There are a few counts of this clonotype. This chain connects TRBV6-5 to TRBJ1-2; a possible D gene is TRBD1 (5 bases). The CDR3 length is 15 residues. Trimming pared 4 bases from V and 2 bases from J, leaving 14 bases between. In germline, CDR1 is MNHEY, CDR2 SVGAGI. The CDR3 bases are TGTGCCAGCAGTTTCCAGCAGGGTGCGAACTATGGCTACACCTTC. It encodes CASSFQQGANYGYTF.